The clone carrying this T cell receptor (beta chain) was recorded many times. No antigen is known for it. TCRdb called the 5' RACE reads again in MiXCR, with one record for every CDR3 protein. Of a few thousand distinct CDR3 sequences listed, roughly 7.9% are singletons. This sample is part of a study of spatial heterogeneity in lung cancer. Study-wide results and limits: Blood carried ubiquitous expanded tumor TCRs more at resection than follow-up.

Germline V CDR1 and CDR2: KGHSH, LQKENI. The CDR3 runs to 14 residues. V lost 1 base and J lost 1, with 7 bases in between. Time point specified: sample taken at primary tumor resection. Sequencing covered unsorted whole RNA taken from tumor, nontumor lung or frozen PBMC. 55 to 80 TRACERx patients with early, untreated non-small cell lung cancer donated samples. V is TRBV18 and J is TRBJ1-1, with D hard to call. The sequence derives from a female donor with early-stage non-small cell lung cancer. Sequencing was performed on PBMCs, taken at surgery. CDR3: CASSPRRGNTEAFF. The CDR3 DNA is TGTGCCAGCTCACCACGGCGGGGGAACACTGAAGCTTTCTTT. Together with reference TRBV18 and TRBJ1-1, the CDR3 gives the full variable domain: NAGVMQNPRHLVRRRGQEARLRCSPMKGHSHVYWYRQLPEEGLKFMVYLQKENIIDESGMPKERFSAEFPKEGPSILRIQQVVRGDSAAYFCASSPRRGNTEAFFGQGTRLTVV.